Following are 16 T cell receptor beta chains from one sample sequenced in a study of cytomegalovirus exposure and HLA in healthy donors. The PCR had 60 Vbeta and 13 Jbeta primers. Some clones are missing from TCRdb's copy, which holds only in-frame ones; the method was immunoSEQ multiplex PCR. The sample includes approximately 160,000 clones, 70% to 85% of them seen just once. Sequenced input: PBMCs. These receptors all stem from a man aged 18 to 30 in good health and CMV-seronegative.

In this sample, this clone turned up once. This CDR3 is also generated by other DNA sequences in the sample. CDR3 protein: CASSYLGTTSNQPQHF. The CDR3 nucleotides read TGTGCCAGCAGTTACCTGGGGACTACTAGCAATCAGCCCCAGCATTTT. The chain joins TRBV6-6 to TRBJ1-5, with D possibly being TRBD1 (5 bases). The CDR3 sequence is 16 residues long. From germline, CDR1 is MNHNY and CDR2 SVGAGI (reference sequence). Trimming removed 2 bases from V and 0 bases from J, with 11 bases in between.

CDR3 in amino acids: CASSLGPESGRGTETQYF. The CDR3 nucleotides are TGTGCCAGCAGCTTAGGGCCCGAAAGCGGGAGGGGGACTGAGACCCAGTACTTC. V usage is TRBV11-2 and J usage is TRBJ2-5; 10 bases match TRBD2. CDR3 length: 18 amino acids. Germline values: CDR1 SGHAT, CDR2 FQNNGV. After removal of 1 base from V and 5 bases from J, the junction contained 13 bases not matched to a gene.

CDR3 region: CASSHGSLYEQYF. CDR3 coding DNA: TGTGCCAGCAGCCATGGGAGTCTCTACGAGCAGTACTTC. The gene calls are TRBV4-2 and TRBJ2-7, with D possibly being TRBD2 (5 bases). V lost 3 bases to trimming and J lost 3 bases, with 9 bases between them. The CDR3 extends over 13 amino acids. Germline V lookup: CDR1 LGHNA, CDR2 YNFKEQ.

J is TRBJ2-2 and V is TRBV7-9, with D perhaps TRBD2 (6 bases). The V end was cut by 6 bases, the J end by 5 bases, with 10 bases between. The germline V gene has CDR1 SEHNR and CDR2 FQNEAQ (reference sequence). This CDR3 contains 13 residues. CDR3 sequence: CASRRDWTGELFF. CDR3 nucleotide sequence: TGTGCCAGCAGACGGGACTGGACCGGGGAGCTGTTTTTT.

Only a few counts were recorded for this clone. V usage is TRBV5-1 and J usage is TRBJ1-1, with TRBD1 identical over 7 bases. Germline CDR1 and CDR2: SGHRS and YFSETQ. This CDR3 contains 15 residues. V lost 2 bases and J lost 6; bases outside the gene matches: 10. The CDR3 spells CASSFFRGRDSEAFF. CDR3 coding DNA: TGCGCCAGCAGCTTCTTCAGGGGGAGAGACTCTGAAGCTTTCTTT.

The chain has TRBV7-8 and TRBJ1-1; D is undetermined. The germline V gene encodes CDR1 SGHVS and CDR2 FQNEAQ. Trimming removed 5 bases at V and 5 bases at J, with 18 bases between. CDR3 length equals 15 residues. DNA of the CDR3: TGTGCCAGCAGCAGAGTAGCGACTCCTGATACTGAAGCTTTCTTT. This translates into CASSRVATPDTEAFF.

V usage is TRBV7-8 and J usage is TRBJ2-7, with D perhaps matching TRBD1 (5 bases). The CDR3 spans 15 residues. V lost 5 bases to trimming and J lost 6 bases, with 20 bases between them. Germline-derived CDR1 and CDR2 are SGHVS and FQNEAQ. CDR3 sequence (DNA): TGTGCCAGCAGCCTACCGCTTCCAGGACAAGGCGAGCAGTACTTC. Residues: CASSLPLPGQGEQYF.

The rearrangement uses TRBV18 and TRBJ2-3, with 8 bases matching TRBD1. J lost 2 bases, V lost 2 bases, and 3 bases had no gene match. This CDR3 contains 15 residues. CDR1 is KGHSH and CDR2 is LQKENI in the germline V gene. CDR3 bases: TGTGCCAGCTCACCAGAGGACAGGGTCACAGATACGCAGTATTTT. Its translation is CASSPEDRVTDTQYF.

The gene calls are TRBV11-3 and TRBJ2-5; 10 bases are shared with TRBD1. The J call is uncertain, as TRBJ2-7 better fits the DNA end. Looked up from germline, CDR1 is SGHNT and CDR2 is YENEEA. The CDR3 runs to 17 residues. For the CDR3, the DNA is TGTGCCAGCAGCTTAGTCGGACCGGGACAGGGGTTCTACGAGCAGTACTTC. Translation: CASSLVGPGQGFYEQYF.

Only a few counts were recorded for this clone. V usage is TRBV7-2 and J usage is TRBJ2-5; no clear D. Germline CDR1 and CDR2: SGHTA and FQGNSA. The CDR3 contains 13 residues. The V and J ends lost 4 bases and 0 bases respectively, with 6 bases between them. The CDR3 coding sequence is TGTGCCAGCAGCTACAGACACCAAGAGACCCAGTACTTC. As protein: CASSYRHQETQYF.

V gene TRBV15 combines with J gene TRBJ2-1, with 9 bases that match TRBD2. Germline assignment: CDR1 LNHNV and CDR2 YYDKDF (reference sequence). This CDR3 region has 22 residues. Trimming at V came to 6 bases and at J to 7 bases, leaving 31 bases not matched to a gene. As DNA, the CDR3 is TGTGCCACCAGGGCATCACCCCGTTGGTTTAGCGGGAGAGGTTCTACGGATAATGAGCAGTTCTTC. Protein: CATRASPRWFSGRGSTDNEQFF.

Remarks on this clone: One junction end disagrees with the germline gene, perhaps due to a read error. This chain connects TRBV13 to TRBJ1-2; tentative D call: TRBD1 (6 bases). The CDR3 contains 14 residues. The germline CDR1 and CDR2 sequences are PRHDT and FYEKMQ (reference sequence). In nucleotides, the CDR3 is TGTGCCAGCAGCTCGCGATGGACAGACAAAGGCTGCACCTTC. Residues: CASSSRWTDKGCTF. The whole variable domain, filled in from reference TRBV13 and TRBJ1-2, reads AAGVIQSPRHLIKEKRETATLKCYPIPRHDTVYWYQQGPGQDPQFLISFYEKMQSDKGSIPDRFSAQQFSDYHSELNMSSLELGDSALYFCASSSRWTDKGCTFGSGTRLTVV.

This rearrangement joins TRBV6-5 to TRBJ1-5, with 7 bases lining up with TRBD1. Germline V gene sequence: CDR1 MNHEY, CDR2 SVGAGI. The CDR3 has 14 amino acids. Trimming at V came to 6 bases and at J to 5 bases, leaving 7 bases not matched to a gene. CDR3 in amino acids: CASSPGQAYQPQHF. The DNA for the CDR3 is TGTGCCAGCAGCCCCGGACAGGCTTATCAGCCCCAGCATTTT.

V gene TRBV6-4 combines with J gene TRBJ1-1; the match to TRBD1 covers 7 bases. Trimming took 6 bases from V and 7 from J; bases not matched to a gene: 11. CDR1 and CDR2 from the germline V gene are MRHNA and SNTAGT. This CDR3 is 14 amino acids long. CDR3: CASRNQTGKGEAFF. The CDR3 nucleotides read TGTGCCAGCAGAAATCAGACAGGGAAGGGTGAAGCTTTCTTT.

The CDR3 loop reads CASSVGAPGNTEAFF. The CDR3 bases are TGTGCCAGCAGCGTGGGGGCGCCGGGGAACACTGAAGCTTTCTTT. This chain connects TRBV9 to TRBJ1-1; the D gene is possibly TRBD1 (6 bases). CDR1 and CDR2 (germline): SGDLS, YYNGEE. V lost 2 bases and J lost 1, with 12 bases in between. There are 15 residues in the CDR3.

This rearrangement joins TRBV19 to TRBJ1-5; a possible D gene is TRBD1 (6 bases). The CDR3 is made up of 13 amino acids. Trimming pared 8 bases from V and 4 bases from J, leaving 12 bases between. CDR1 and CDR2 (germline): LNHDA, SQIVND (reference sequence). CDR3 nucleotide sequence: TGTGCCAGTTTAGGGACACCAAATCAGCCCCAGCATTTT. This codes for CASLGTPNQPQHF.